One and the same sample provided the 2 T cell receptor beta chains below, sequenced in a study of T cell responses to AZD1222 COVID-19 vaccine. Profiling relied on immunoSEQ multiplex PCR, and the TCRdb table lists in-frame clones only, not all of them. The data hold approximately 190,000 clones, with approximately 91% observed a single time. Sequenced here: peripheral blood, sampled on day 0 of AZD1222 vaccination. These receptor sequences come from an adult in good health.

This chain joins TRBV7-2 and TRBJ2-5; D unresolved. The CDR3 covers 14 residues. The germline CDR1 and CDR2 sequences are SGHTA and FQGNSA. V shed 2 bases and J shed 5 bases, with 12 bases lying between them. This chain's CDR3 is CASSLQTPAETQYF. CDR3 sequence (DNA): TGTGCCAGCAGCTTACAGACTCCGGCGGAGACCCAGTACTTC.

The chain is built from TRBV25-1 and TRBJ1-4; D is ambiguous. Trimming took off 3 bases at V and 4 bases at J, with 9 bases between the two ends. This CDR3 contains 14 residues. Germline-derived CDR1 and CDR2 are MGHDK and SYGVNS. CDR3 nucleotides: TGTGCCAGCAGTGATCAGCAGTTTAATGAAAAACTGTTTTTT. Translated: CASSDQQFNEKLFF.